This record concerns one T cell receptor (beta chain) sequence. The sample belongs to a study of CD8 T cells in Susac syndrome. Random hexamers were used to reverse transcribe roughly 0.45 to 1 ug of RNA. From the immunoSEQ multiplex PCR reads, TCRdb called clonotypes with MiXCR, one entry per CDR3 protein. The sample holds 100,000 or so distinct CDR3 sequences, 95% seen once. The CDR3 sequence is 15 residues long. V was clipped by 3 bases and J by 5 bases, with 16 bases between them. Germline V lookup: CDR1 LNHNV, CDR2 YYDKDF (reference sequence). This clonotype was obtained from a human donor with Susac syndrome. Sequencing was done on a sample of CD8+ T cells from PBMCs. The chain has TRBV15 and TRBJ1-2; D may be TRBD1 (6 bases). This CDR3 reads CATSSPDRIFYGYTF. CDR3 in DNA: TGTGCCACCAGCAGCCCGGACAGAATCTTTTATGGCTACACCTTC.